The clone carrying this T cell receptor (beta chain) came up a few times. As yet, its antigen is unknown. Each of the CD4+ naive, central memory, regulatory and stem cell-like memory populations was sorted via CD45RO/CCR7/CD25/CD127/CD95/CD27. All of the sorted populations showed purity greater than 95%. The data were obtained in a study of beta chain features in type 1 diabetes. Germline CDR1 and CDR2: LGHNA and YNFKEQ. The ends were cut back, 4 bases at V and 3 bases at J, with 14 bases in the middle. CDR3 length: 15 amino acids. Isolated RNA was reverse transcribed in full, so expressed TCRB transcripts were sequenced. Some clones are missing from TCRdb's copy, which holds only in-frame ones; the method was immunoSEQ multiplex PCR. Of 130,000 or so clones in the sample, roughly 15% were seen once. The study's findings and limits: A moderate, significant TCRB CDR3 shortening appeared in type 1 diabetes across four CD4+ subsets.

The receptor was isolated from a man younger than 45 with type 1 diabetes. Sequenced sample: central memory CD4+ T cells from blood. The chain links TRBV4-2 to TRBJ2-3; perhaps TRBD2 as D (6 bases). CDR3 amino acids: CASSLSRGTTDTQYF. CDR3 nucleotide sequence: TGTGCCAGCAGCCTGAGCCGGGGGACTACAGATACGCAGTATTTT.